This T cell receptor beta chain was recovered during a study of T-cell reconstitution after alpha-beta-depleted transplantation in children. Molecular barcoding with unique molecular identifiers was used for the TCRbeta library. TCRdb reprocessed the PCR reads via MiXCR and lists one record per CDR3 protein. Among fewer than 350,000 distinct CDR3 sequences listed, 11% were seen once. A word on this clonotype: As yet, its antigen is unknown.

Study outcomes and limitations: Most T-cell counts and diversity one year after the transplant came from T cells that were newly produced. Day-60 TCRbeta diversity that was high in some patients was derived from surviving recipient T cells and thymic progenitors. Expanded graft clones, several hundred of them, were reportedly the source of alpha-beta T cells about two months after transplant.

This receptor was obtained from a male patient between 2 and 15 years old who had a stem cell transplant for chronic granulomatous disease, so the T cells may come from the graft donor. The material sequenced was peripheral blood, taken 180 days after TCRalphabeta/CD19-depleted stem cell transplant.

The CDR3 DNA sequence: TGCGCCAGCAGCCGAGATACTGGACGGGGAAGTGAGCAGTTCTTC. Amino acids: CASSRDTGRGSEQFF. This chain links TRBV5-1 with TRBJ2-1; tentatively, D is TRBD2 (5 bases). The V end lost 4 bases, the J end lost 9 bases, and 20 bases lay between the germline ends. This CDR3 region has 15 residues. CDR1 is SGHRS, CDR2 YFSETQ, per germline.